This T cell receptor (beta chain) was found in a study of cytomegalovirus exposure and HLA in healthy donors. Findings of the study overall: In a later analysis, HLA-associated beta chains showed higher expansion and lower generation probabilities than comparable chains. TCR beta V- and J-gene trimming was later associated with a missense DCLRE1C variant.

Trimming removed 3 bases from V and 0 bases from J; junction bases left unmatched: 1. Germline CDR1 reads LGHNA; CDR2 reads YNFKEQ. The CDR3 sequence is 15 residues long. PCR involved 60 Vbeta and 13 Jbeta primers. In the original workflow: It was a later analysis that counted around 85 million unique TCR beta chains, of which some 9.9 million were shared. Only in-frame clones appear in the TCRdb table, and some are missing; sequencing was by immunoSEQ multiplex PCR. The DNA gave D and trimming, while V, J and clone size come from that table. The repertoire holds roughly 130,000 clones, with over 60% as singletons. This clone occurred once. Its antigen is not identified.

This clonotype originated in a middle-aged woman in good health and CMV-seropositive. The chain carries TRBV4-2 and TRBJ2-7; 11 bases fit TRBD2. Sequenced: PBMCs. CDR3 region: CASSQGLADSYEQYF. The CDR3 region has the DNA TGTGCCAGCAGCCAGGGACTAGCGGACTCCTACGAGCAGTACTTC.